A single sample is the source of the 22 T cell receptor beta chains below, sequenced in a study of blood T cell repertoires in COVID-19 (dated by TCRdb to 2018 to 2021). The library was built by means of the immunoSEQ multiplex PCR assay. The table comes from immuneACCESS by way of TCRdb, which keeps in-frame sequences with V and J called. Part of the clones is missing from these tables; in studies checked, under half for an unresolved V gene and the rest for unknown reasons. The sample records roughly 160,000 clones, roughly 84% of which are singletons. The ten largest clones add up to approximately 10% of the sample. The sample comprised peripheral blood. Receptors were obtained from a man aged 70 or older with active or convalescent COVID-19.

The CDR3 is CASSSRRGQATNYGYTF. The CDR3 DNA reads TGTGCCAGCAGCTCCCGACGAGGACAGGCGACCAACTATGGCTACACCTTC. The genes are TRBV11-2 and TRBJ1-2; 7 nucleotides align to TRBD1. The CDR3 has 17 residues. After removal of 4 bases from V and 2 bases from J, the junction contained 13 bases not matched to a gene. The V gene's germline CDR1 is SGHAT and CDR2 FQNNGV.

The chain uses TRBV20-1 and TRBJ1-1; TRBD1 is a possible D gene (6 bases). The CDR3 consists of 13 residues. CDR1 and CDR2 (germline): DFQATT, SNEGSKA (reference sequence). Trimming stripped 3 bases from V and 7 bases from J, with 15 bases between. For the CDR3, the DNA is TGCAGTGCTAGTCTTGGGGGCTCGGATGAAGCTTTCTTT. This encodes CSASLGGSDEAFF.

The chain joins TRBV7-2 to TRBJ2-1, with 8 bases identical to TRBD1. The V and J ends lost 6 bases and 4 bases, in that order; junction bases with no gene match: 8. The germline V gene encodes CDR1 SGHTA and CDR2 FQGNSA. The CDR3 runs 15 residues. This CDR3 reads CASSLRQGRYNEQFF. The DNA for the CDR3 is TGTGCCAGCAGTCTTAGACAGGGGCGATACAATGAGCAGTTCTTC.

CDR3 region: CATSSAEGLSGGQETQYF. CDR3 nucleotide sequence: TGTGCCACCAGCAGTGCAGAGGGCCTTAGCGGGGGCCAAGAGACCCAGTACTTC. The rearrangement links TRBV15 to TRBJ2-5; TRBD2 agrees at 9 bases. The germline V gene has CDR1 LNHNV and CDR2 YYDKDF (reference sequence). Trimming cost V 3 bases and J 1 base; bases outside gene matches: 12. This CDR3 is 18 amino acids long.

Judged by abundance, this clone is medium-sized. The CDR3 is CASTSGSTDTQYF. Written as DNA, the CDR3 is TGTGCCAGCACGAGCGGAAGCACAGATACGCAGTATTTT. The chain joins TRBV6-5 to TRBJ2-3, with D possibly TRBD2 on 5 matching bases. Trimming removed 7 bases at V and 0 bases at J, with 8 bases between. The CDR3 is made up of 13 amino acids. The germline V gene has CDR1 MNHEY and CDR2 SVGAGI.

In this sample, this clone turned up once. The chain joins TRBV11-3 to TRBJ1-1, with 8 bases that match TRBD1. V trimming: 0 bases; J trimming: 3 bases; junction bases outside the gene matches: 9. There are 17 residues in the CDR3. Germline CDR1 SGHNT, CDR2 YENEEA. CDR3 loop: CASSLDGQGFLYTEAFF. The DNA for the CDR3 is TGTGCCAGCAGCTTAGATGGACAGGGCTTCCTGTACACTGAAGCTTTCTTT.

The J gene is TRBJ1-2, the V gene TRBV7-3; maybe TRBD1 (6 bases). Germline loops: CDR1 SGHTA, CDR2 FQGTGA. This CDR3 contains 14 residues. V gave up 4 bases and J gave up 8 bases, with 17 bases separating them. CDR3 in DNA: TGTGCCAGCAGCTCACACCGGACAGCCGGGGGCTACACCTTC. Amino acids: CASSSHRTAGGYTF.

This chain links TRBV2 with TRBJ2-1; 7 nucleotides line up with TRBD1. Germline CDR1 and CDR2: SNHLY and FYNNEI. J was trimmed by 5 bases and V by 2 bases; bases with no gene match: 12. The CDR3 has 17 amino acids. This CDR3 reads CASSESLGTEPNNEQFF. CDR3 DNA: TGTGCCAGCAGTGAATCTCTGGGGACAGAGCCGAACAATGAGCAGTTCTTC.

For this clone: Other DNA sequences from this sample encode an identical CDR3 as well. The rearrangement joins TRBV27 to TRBJ1-4, with 10 positions matching TRBD1. After removal of 3 bases from V and 0 bases from J, the junction contained 4 bases not matched to a gene. The germline gives CDR1 MNHEY, CDR2 SMNVEV (reference sequence). CDR3 size: 17 residues. CDR3: CASSLGQGSATNEKLFF. In DNA form, the CDR3 reads TGTGCCAGCAGTTTGGGACAGGGGAGTGCAACTAATGAAAAACTGTTTTTT. The full variable domain, in which reference TRBV27 and TRBJ1-4 provide the parts outside the CDR3, is EAQVTQNPRYLITVTGKKLTVTCSQNMNHEYMSWYRQDPGLGLRQIYYSMNVEVTDKGDVPEGYKVSRKEKRNFPLILESPSPNQTSLYFCASSLGQGSATNEKLFFGSGTQLSVL.

The chain is built from TRBV5-1 and TRBJ1-2; 7 nucleotides line up with TRBD1. Losses at the gene ends were 4 bases for V and 7 bases for J; bases not matched to a gene: 10. The germline V gene has CDR1 SGHRS and CDR2 YFSETQ. This CDR3 region has 14 residues. In DNA, the CDR3 is TGCGCCAGCAGCATTACACAGGGGAAATTTGGCTACACCTTC. Amino acid sequence: CASSITQGKFGYTF.

The chain employs TRBV4-1 and TRBJ2-3, with a possible D match to TRBD2 (5 bases). The germline V gene has CDR1 MGHRA and CDR2 YSYEKL. The germline V and J ends were trimmed by 4 bases and 4 bases, with 15 bases remaining between them. The CDR3 sequence is 15 residues long. The CDR3: CASSLRGIGADTQYF. The CDR3 nucleotides are TGCGCCAGCAGCCTTCGTGGGATCGGGGCAGATACGCAGTATTTT.

The gene calls are TRBV27 and TRBJ2-1; D may be TRBD2 (5 bases). Trimming took off 7 bases at V and 8 bases at J, with 9 bases between the two ends. Looked up from germline, CDR1 is MNHEY and CDR2 is SMNVEV (reference sequence). This CDR3 is 11 amino acids long. The DNA for the CDR3 is TGTGCCAGCAATGACGGGGATGAGCAGTTCTTC. Translating gives CASNDGDEQFF.

This clone was found once. The chain has TRBV15 and TRBJ1-4, with 7 bases that match TRBD1. V shed 1 base and J 0 bases; nucleotides not matched to a gene: 2. The V gene's germline CDR1 is LNHNV and CDR2 YYDKDF (reference sequence). The CDR3 length is 16 residues. The CDR3 protein is CATSRGTGTTNEKLFF. CDR3 nucleotide sequence: TGTGCCACCAGCAGAGGGACAGGCACAACTAATGAAAAACTGTTTTTT.

V usage is TRBV11-2 and J usage is TRBJ1-2; 8 positions match TRBD1. Per germline, CDR1 SGHAT and CDR2 FQNNGV. The CDR3 is 15 amino acids. The J segment lost 4 bases and the V segment lost 3 bases, leaving 7 bases of the junction unmatched. The DNA of the CDR3 is TGTGCCAGCAGCTTCCAGGGGGCGCGGGCCTATGGCTACACCTTC. Amino acids: CASSFQGARAYGYTF.

This clone was observed a few times. V and J are TRBV2 and TRBJ1-1; 7 positions match TRBD1. The trim removed 6 bases at V and 0 bases at J, leaving 4 bases unmatched. CDR3 length equals 14 residues. Germline CDR1 reads SNHLY; CDR2 reads FYNNEI. The CDR3 is CASRVGQLNTEAFF. DNA for the CDR3: TGTGCCAGCAGGGTGGGACAGCTGAACACTGAAGCTTTCTTT.

The count of this clone is one. The rearrangement joins TRBV6-4 to TRBJ1-6; 7 positions agree with TRBD1. The CDR3 runs 14 residues. The junction had 2 bases not matched to a gene; V was cut back by 2 bases and J by 7 bases. Germline V gene sequence: CDR1 MRHNA, CDR2 SNTAGT. Written as DNA, the CDR3 is TGTGCCAGCAGTGACCAGGGGGACAATTCACCCCTCCACTTT. Protein: CASSDQGDNSPLHF.

V gene TRBV2 combines with J gene TRBJ2-1; 9 positions agree with TRBD1. CDR3 length equals 15 residues. Germline values: CDR1 SNHLY, CDR2 FYNNEI. V lost 6 bases and J lost 2; bases outside the gene matches: 5. This CDR3 is CASSADRGTYNEQFF. The CDR3 nucleotides are TGTGCCAGCAGCGCCGACAGGGGGACCTACAATGAGCAGTTCTTC.

The chain's CDR3 is CASSEDGIYEQYF. The DNA of the CDR3 is TGTGCCAGCAGTGAAGATGGCATCTACGAGCAGTACTTC. The chain has TRBV2 and TRBJ2-7; no clear D. The V gene lost 1 base and the J gene lost 3 bases, with 7 bases spanning the gap. Germline-derived CDR1 and CDR2 are SNHLY and FYNNEI. The CDR3 runs to 13 residues.

The genes are TRBV2 and TRBJ1-2, with a possible D match to TRBD1 (5 bases). Trimming stripped 2 bases from V and 4 bases from J, with 8 bases between. The germline gives CDR1 SNHLY, CDR2 FYNNEI. The CDR3 runs to 13 residues. CDR3: CASSENRSYGYTF. The CDR3 DNA sequence: TGTGCCAGCAGTGAAAACAGGAGCTATGGCTACACCTTC.

This chain joins TRBV24-1 and TRBJ2-1; TRBD1 matches at 12 bases. This CDR3 has 16 residues. After removal of 2 bases from V and 5 bases from J, the junction contained 3 bases not matched to a gene. Germline CDR1 is KGHDR and CDR2 is SFDVKD. The CDR3 region is CATSDSGQGANNEQFF. CDR3 nucleotides: TGTGCCACCAGTGATTCGGGACAGGGGGCAAACAATGAGCAGTTCTTC.

There are a few counts of this clone. The chain links TRBV12-3 or TRBV12-4 to TRBJ2-3, with unresolved D. V lost 11 bases and J lost 2, with 14 bases in between. This CDR3 is 13 amino acids long. CDR3 amino acids: CAASGAYTDTQYF. The CDR3 coding sequence is TGTGCCGCCTCCGGAGCCTACACAGATACGCAGTATTTT.

The chain recombines TRBV4-3 with TRBJ2-1; TRBD2 is a possible D gene (5 bases). The germline V and J ends were trimmed by 0 bases and 0 bases, with 12 bases remaining between them. This CDR3 spans 17 amino acids. Looked up from germline, CDR1 is LGHNA and CDR2 is YSLEER. The CDR3 reads CASSQDSGLFSYNEQFF. CDR3 nucleotide sequence: TGCGCCAGCAGCCAAGATAGTGGACTCTTCTCCTACAATGAGCAGTTCTTC.